The 17 T cell receptor beta chains below come from one sample, sequenced in a study of blood T cells in healthy people across ages (dated by TCRdb to about 2015). The library came from 5' RACE. The data were produced on an Illumina HiSeq 2500. A second PCR of about 7 to 12 cycles was performed with a sample-barcoded 5' primer and a J-beta primer mix. TCRdb handled the public reads itself, with Q25 trimming in fastp and clone calling in MiXCR, and kept productive beta chains. One record per CDR3 amino acid sequence lists the most common genes and DNA. The sample table shows roughly 800,000 distinct CDR3 sequences, and 55% to 70% are seen once. The biggest ten clones account for approximately 23% of the sample. Sequenced sample: blood. The receptors originated from a man in his thirties or forties in good health.

This clonotype has only a few counts. The chain has TRBV11-1 and TRBJ2-2, with D tentatively TRBD2 (6 bases). Germline CDR1 and CDR2: SGHAT and FQDESV (reference sequence). The ends were cut back, 6 bases at V and 4 bases at J, with 12 bases in the middle. CDR3 length equals 14 residues. CDR3 sequence: CASSSGTGTGELFF. CDR3 sequence (DNA): TGTGCCAGCAGTTCCGGGACTGGCACCGGGGAGCTGTTTTTT.

The chain has TRBV6-5 and TRBJ2-1; TRBD2 aligns across 9 bases. The germline V gene has CDR1 MNHEY and CDR2 SVGAGI. The CDR3 spans 15 residues. Trimming took 10 bases from V and 7 from J; bases not matched to a gene: 14. CDR3 coding DNA: TGTGCCACCGGGGATGGGGCTAGCGGGATGAATGAGCAGTTCTTC. Translated: CATGDGASGMNEQFF.

The chain joins TRBV25-1 to TRBJ2-3; 10 nucleotides match TRBD2. The CDR3 extends over 13 amino acids. The V gene end was trimmed by 7 bases and the J gene end by 3 bases; junction bases not matched to a gene: 1. The germline CDR1 and CDR2 sequences are MGHDK and SYGVNS. Here the CDR3 DNA reads TGTGCCAGCAAGCGGGGGGGAACAGATACGCAGTATTTT. Its protein is CASKRGGTDTQYF.

This chain connects TRBV6-2 or TRBV6-3 to TRBJ1-1; possible D gene TRBD1, 6 bases. With 4 bases removed from V and 7 bases from J, the gap between germline ends came to 10 bases. The CDR3 consists of 12 residues. Germline CDR1 reads MNHEY; CDR2 reads SVGEGT. CDR3 nucleotides: TGTGCCAGCAGTTTCGGGACATTTGAAGCTTTCTTT. Its protein product is CASSFGTFEAFF.

V gene TRBV28 combines with J gene TRBJ2-1, with D unresolved. The end of the DNA fits TRBJ2-7 better, so the J call may be wrong. Germline loops: CDR1 MDHEN, CDR2 SYDVKM. CDR3 length: 12 residues. The CDR3 nucleotides are TGTGCCAGCAGTTTTATTTACAATGAGCAGTACTTC. Its translation is CASSFIYNEQYF.

The V and J genes are TRBV18 and TRBJ2-1; 7 nucleotides line up with TRBD2. Trimming removed 6 bases from V and 8 bases from J; junction bases left unmatched: 16. This CDR3 is 16 amino acids long. CDR1 and CDR2 (germline): KGHSH, LQKENI. The CDR3 region is CASSREVGGSLDEQFF. In DNA form, the CDR3 reads TGTGCCAGCTCCCGTGAAGTTGGCGGGAGTTTGGATGAGCAGTTCTTC.

In regard to this clonotype: This may be a read error, as it is one base from a much larger clone. This chain connects TRBV7-2 to TRBJ2-1; 8 positions agree with TRBD1. The CDR3 runs 15 residues. V was pared by 5 bases and J by 10 bases, with 13 bases of the junction left unmatched. The germline V gene encodes CDR1 SGHTA and CDR2 FQGNSA. This chain's CDR3 is CASSLTGQGVYEQFF. In nucleotides, the CDR3 is TGTGCCAGCAGCCTGACTGGACAGGGAGTCTACGAGCAGTTCTTC.

Points on this clonotype: A much larger clone lies one base from this, so it may be a read error. The chain employs TRBV7-2 and TRBJ2-7; 9 bases line up with TRBD1. The J call may be incorrect, as the DNA end agrees better with TRBJ2-5. This CDR3 is built from 14 residues. Germline CDR1 reads SGHTA; CDR2 reads FQGNSA. CDR3 nucleotides: TGTGCCGGCAGCTTACAGGGGGCGGGGGAGACCCAGTACTTC. This encodes CAGSLQGAGETQYF.

The chain recombines TRBV7-9 with TRBJ2-5, with D hard to call. CDR3 size: 17 residues. Trimming left V 5 bases short and J 4 bases short, with 23 bases between. Germline V CDR1 and CDR2: SEHNR, FQNEAQ (reference sequence). CDR3 sequence: CASSHPPSQVSRETQYF. As DNA, the CDR3 is TGTGCCAGCAGCCACCCTCCGTCTCAGGTTTCGCGAGAGACCCAGTACTTC.

This rearrangement joins TRBV27 to TRBJ2-7; either TRBD1 or TRBD2 may fit D (5 bases each). Germline assignment: CDR1 MNHEY and CDR2 SMNVEV (reference sequence). V was trimmed by 4 bases and J by 3 bases, leaving 22 bases between them. The length of the CDR3 is 17 residues. The CDR3 bases are TGTGCCAGCAGTTCCCCCCGAGAAGGGACCTATCTCTACGAGCAGTACTTC. Protein sequence: CASSSPREGTYLYEQYF.

On this clonotype itself: This may arise from a read error, as a much more abundant clone is one base away. The chain combines TRBV10-3 with TRBJ2-1; possibly TRBD1 for D (6 bases). The end of the DNA is better explained by TRBJ2-7, so the J call may be wrong. Germline V lookup: CDR1 ENHRY, CDR2 SYGVKD. CDR3 size: 18 residues. Written as DNA, the CDR3 is TGTGCCATCAGTACAATACCCAGGGGCCCCAGCTCCTACAATGAGCAGTACTTC. This encodes CAISTIPRGPSSYNEQYF.

This clonotype was counted only a few times. Mismatch with germline at one junction end may stem from a read error. This chain joins TRBV7-7 and TRBJ2-3; D is undetermined. The CDR3 extends over 12 amino acids. Germline-derived CDR1 and CDR2 are SSHAT and FNYEAQ (reference sequence). In DNA form, the CDR3 reads TGTGCTAGCAGCCCGGACGGAGATACGCAGTATTTT. Translation gives CASSPDGDTQYF.

This sequence joins TRBV9 and TRBJ1-1; tentative D call: TRBD1 (5 bases). Per germline, CDR1 SGDLS and CDR2 YYNGEE. The V and J ends lost 2 bases and 2 bases respectively, with 13 bases between them. The CDR3 covers 15 residues. For the CDR3, the DNA is TGTGCCAGCAGCGTGGCCACAGGTTTTAACACTGAAGCTTTCTTT. Translated: CASSVATGFNTEAFF.

This clonotype was observed a handful of times. This chain joins TRBV9 and TRBJ2-7; no reliable D call. V gave up 0 bases and J gave up 5 bases, with 6 bases separating them. The germline V gene encodes CDR1 SGDLS and CDR2 YYNGEE. The length of the CDR3 is 12 residues. The CDR3 sequence is CASSVGLDEQYF. The CDR3 nucleotides read TGTGCCAGCAGCGTAGGCCTGGACGAGCAGTACTTC.

The chain combines TRBV20-1 with TRBJ1-4; D is unclear. With 0 bases removed from V and 2 bases from J, the gap between germline ends came to 16 bases. CDR3 size: 17 residues. Germline V gene lookup returns CDR1 DFQATT and CDR2 SNEGSKA (reference sequence). The CDR3 DNA follows: TGCAGTGCTAGAGATGGCAGAGCGGCTGCGACTAATGAAAAACTGTTTTTT. The encoded protein is CSARDGRAAATNEKLFF.

This clonotype came up a few times. The chain carries TRBV2 and TRBJ2-5, with a possible D match to TRBD2 (5 bases). Germline V lookup: CDR1 SNHLY, CDR2 FYNNEI. This CDR3 is built from 11 residues. V was cut by 7 bases and J by 4 bases, with 7 bases left in between. CDR3 loop: CASTRGETQYF. The DNA of the CDR3 is TGTGCCAGCACACGGGGAGAGACCCAGTACTTC.

V gene TRBV15 combines with J gene TRBJ2-1, with 9 bases aligning to TRBD2. With the DNA end fitting TRBJ2-7 better, the J assignment may be wrong. The CDR3 contains 15 residues. CDR1 and CDR2 from the germline V gene are LNHNV and YYDKDF (reference sequence). For the CDR3, the DNA is TGTGCCACCAGCAGAGAACGAAGCGGGGGGAGGGAGCAGTACTTC. It translates to CATSRERSGGREQYF.